The 30 T cell receptor beta chains listed next were all sequenced from one sample in a study of technical replicates of blood from a handful of donors. The method was immunoSEQ multiplex PCR; TCRdb's version includes in-frame clones alone and lacks a portion of them. The sample comprises tens of thousands of clones, roughly 98% of which are singletons, and roughly 0.16% rests with the top ten. Sequencing was performed on T cells isolated from PBMCs. The receptors here all came from a human donor in good health.

This clone was seen once. The genes are TRBV16 and TRBJ2-3, with D possibly being TRBD1 (6 bases). V was clipped by 4 bases and J by 2 bases, with 10 bases between them. The CDR3 length is 14 residues. CDR1 and CDR2 from the germline V gene are KGHSY and FQNENV. The CDR3 nucleotides read TGTGCCAGCAGCCTAACAGGGAACACAGATACGCAGTATTTT. As protein: CASSLTGNTDTQYF.

The gene calls are TRBV14 and TRBJ2-2, with D possibly TRBD2 on 5 matching bases. V shed 4 bases and J shed 7 bases, with 10 bases lying between them. CDR3 length: 13 amino acids. The germline V gene has CDR1 SGHDN and CDR2 FVKESK. The CDR3: CASSPLAGGELFF. The CDR3, as DNA: TGTGCCAGCAGCCCCCTAGCCGGCGGGGAGCTGTTTTTT. Complete variable domain (other parts from reference TRBV14 and TRBJ2-2): EAGVTQFPSHSVIEKGQTVTLRCDPISGHDNLYWYRRVMGKEIKFLLHFVKESKQDESGMPNNRFLAERTGGTYSTLKVQPAELEDSGVYFCASSPLAGGELFFGEGSRLTVL.

The V and J genes are TRBV19 and TRBJ1-3; no reliable D call. CDR3 size: 15 residues. Germline values: CDR1 LNHDA, CDR2 SQIVND (reference sequence). V was trimmed by 7 bases and J by 4 bases, leaving 17 bases between them. The CDR3 loop is CASTPLSTQGNTIYF. The DNA for the CDR3 is TGTGCCAGTACCCCCCTATCGACTCAAGGAAACACCATATATTTT.

This chain uses TRBV5-6 with TRBJ2-7, with 8 nucleotides matching TRBD2. Germline lookup yields CDR1 SGHDT and CDR2 YYEEEE. V lost 4 bases and J lost 2; bases outside the gene matches: 5. This CDR3 region has 14 residues. The CDR3 protein is CASSGSGGTYEQYF. The DNA for the CDR3 is TGTGCCAGCAGCGGAAGCGGGGGTACCTACGAGCAGTACTTC.

This chain connects TRBV19 to TRBJ1-1, with 9 bases identical to TRBD1. The germline V gene has CDR1 LNHDA and CDR2 SQIVND (reference sequence). There are 15 residues in the CDR3. V shed 6 bases and J 2 bases; nucleotides not matched to a gene: 7. The CDR3 here is CASRDDRGSNTEAFF. The DNA of the CDR3 is TGTGCCAGTAGGGACGACAGGGGGTCTAACACTGAAGCTTTCTTT.

This chain uses TRBV18 with TRBJ1-2; the D gene is possibly TRBD1 (5 bases). CDR1 KGHSH and CDR2 LQKENI come from the germline V gene. The CDR3 has 12 residues. Trimming stripped 3 bases from V and 5 bases from J, with 7 bases between. The DNA for the CDR3 is TGTGCCAGCTCACCCGGGGGGTATGGCTACACCTTC. Its protein is CASSPGGYGYTF.

The V gene is TRBV4-2, the J gene TRBJ2-3; 8 positions agree with TRBD2. Per the germline V gene, CDR1 is LGHNA and CDR2 is YNFKEQ. The ends lost 4 bases at V and 2 bases at J; junction bases unmatched: 11. The CDR3 loop spans 17 amino acids. This CDR3 reads CASSPQGRGGFTDTQYF. CDR3 bases: TGTGCCAGCAGCCCGCAGGGTCGCGGGGGGTTCACAGATACGCAGTATTTT.

This sequence joins TRBV15 and TRBJ2-5; perhaps TRBD2 as D (5 bases). CDR3 size: 14 residues. Trimming left V 5 bases short and J 4 bases short, with 14 bases between. Germline V gives CDR1 LNHNV, CDR2 YYDKDF (reference sequence). The CDR3 nucleotides are TGTGCCACCAGCTATACGGGGTCCGGAGAGACCCAGTACTTC. This encodes CATSYTGSGETQYF.

V is TRBV5-4 and J is TRBJ1-1, with D perhaps matching TRBD1 (6 bases). Trimming removed 4 bases at V and 2 bases at J, with 9 bases between. CDR1 and CDR2 (germline): SGHNT, YYREEE (reference sequence). The CDR3 runs to 13 residues. The CDR3 sequence is CASSHRDNTEAFF. DNA of the CDR3: TGTGCCAGCAGCCACAGGGATAACACTGAAGCTTTCTTT.

The chain joins TRBV5-1 to TRBJ2-7; 10 positions match TRBD2. Losses at the gene ends were 1 base for V and 4 bases for J; bases not matched to a gene: 2. Per germline, CDR1 SGHRS and CDR2 YFSETQ. The CDR3 is made up of 14 amino acids. CDR3 residues: CASSLSGGAYEQYF. The CDR3 DNA reads as TGCGCCAGCAGCTTGAGCGGGGGGGCTTACGAGCAGTACTTC.

The CDR3 sequence: CASSAGSGGLEQFF. The CDR3 DNA follows: TGTGCCAGCAGCGCGGGCTCAGGGGGCCTTGAGCAGTTCTTC. The chain joins TRBV9 to TRBJ2-1; 8 bases map to TRBD1. The V gene end was trimmed by 3 bases and the J gene end by 9 bases; junction bases not matched to a gene: 8. Per germline, CDR1 SGDLS and CDR2 YYNGEE. The CDR3 consists of 14 residues.

The gene calls are TRBV30 and TRBJ2-3; 7 positions agree with TRBD1. CDR3 size: 13 residues. The V gene's germline CDR1 is GTSNPN and CDR2 SVGIG (reference sequence). The V segment lost 5 bases and the J segment 6 bases; nucleotides outside the gene matches: 8. CDR3 amino acids: CAWSRQGGDTQYF. CDR3 coding DNA: TGTGCCTGGTCCCGACAGGGTGGGGATACGCAGTATTTT.

Only one count was recorded for this clone. The rearrangement links TRBV28 to TRBJ2-7; 10 bases fit TRBD2. CDR1 and CDR2 from the germline V gene are MDHEN and SYDVKM. The CDR3 is 15 residues long. V trimming: 6 bases; J trimming: 0 bases; junction bases outside the gene matches: 5. CDR3 protein: CASSPGTSDSYEQYF. In nucleotides, the CDR3 is TGTGCCAGCAGCCCCGGGACTAGCGACTCCTACGAGCAGTACTTC.

The rearrangement joins TRBV7-9 to TRBJ2-3; the D is unclear. CDR3 length: 13 amino acids. V was trimmed by 8 bases and J by 2 bases, leaving 11 bases between them. CDR1 is SEHNR and CDR2 is FQNEAQ in the germline V gene (reference sequence). For the CDR3, the DNA is TGTGCCAGCCGTACTAAGACCACAGATACGCAGTATTTT. This translates into CASRTKTTDTQYF.

This clone occurred once. J is TRBJ2-1 and V is TRBV6-5, with a weak D call TRBD2 (6 bases). This CDR3 region has 14 residues. CDR1 MNHEY and CDR2 SVGAGI come from the germline V gene. V was cut by 6 bases and J by 3 bases, with 12 bases left in between. The CDR3 coding sequence is TGTGCCAGCAGGGCTACCGGGGGCTACAATGAGCAGTTCTTC. Amino acids: CASRATGGYNEQFF.

The chain is built from TRBV7-8 and TRBJ1-1, with 7 bases identical to TRBD1. CDR3 size: 15 residues. Germline CDR1 and CDR2: SGHVS and FQNEAQ. J lost 0 bases, V lost 1 base, and 2 bases had no gene match. CDR3 in amino acids: CASSLGGQMNTEAFF. Here the CDR3 DNA reads TGTGCCAGCAGCTTAGGGGGACAGATGAACACTGAAGCTTTCTTT.

The genes are TRBV5-6 and TRBJ2-2; D possibly corresponds to TRBD2 (5 bases). Trimming stripped 0 bases from V and 6 bases from J, with 18 bases between. Germline CDR1 and CDR2: SGHDT and YYEEEE. This CDR3 is built from 17 residues. The CDR3 here is CASSLEVRRPSSGELFF. The CDR3 nucleotides read TGTGCCAGCAGCTTGGAGGTGAGGCGGCCTAGCTCCGGGGAGCTGTTTTTT.

The chain uses TRBV7-9 and TRBJ2-1; tentative D call: TRBD1 (5 bases). Trimming took 4 bases from V and 3 from J, leaving 16 bases between them. CDR1 is SEHNR, CDR2 FQNEAQ, per germline (reference sequence). The CDR3 is made up of 16 amino acids. CDR3 sequence: CASSSTNRILYNEQFF. CDR3 nucleotides: TGTGCCAGCAGCTCGACGAACAGGATACTCTACAATGAGCAGTTCTTC.

The J gene is TRBJ1-1, the V gene TRBV7-3; D may be TRBD1 (5 bases). The CDR3 totals 14 residues. Trimming removed 2 bases from V and 3 bases from J, with 10 bases in between. CDR1 and CDR2 from the germline V gene are SGHTA and FQGTGA. The CDR3 nucleotides read TGTGCCAGCAGCTTATCGGGGGTCGACACTGAAGCTTTCTTT. This gives the protein CASSLSGVDTEAFF.

The chain joins TRBV25-1 to TRBJ2-2; D unclear. Germline V gene sequence: CDR1 MGHDK, CDR2 SYGVNS. V shed 1 base and J shed 5 bases, with 5 bases lying between them. The CDR3 extends over 13 amino acids. CDR3 loop: CASSELRTGELFF. In DNA, the CDR3 is TGTGCCAGCAGTGAATTGAGGACCGGGGAGCTGTTTTTT.

This chain connects TRBV6-5 to TRBJ1-1; D gene uncertain. Trimming removed 1 base from V and 4 bases from J, with 10 bases in between. Germline V CDR1 and CDR2: MNHEY, SVGAGI. The CDR3 contains 14 residues. The CDR3 protein is CASSYFQRGTEAFF. The CDR3 nucleotides read TGTGCCAGCAGTTACTTTCAGCGGGGCACTGAAGCTTTCTTT.

The chain recombines TRBV18 with TRBJ1-1; TRBD1 aligns across 7 bases. The CDR3 runs 15 residues. The V segment lost 3 bases and the J segment 1 base; nucleotides outside the gene matches: 5. Germline V CDR1 and CDR2: KGHSH, LQKENI. The CDR3 DNA is TGTGCCAGCTCACCCCCGGGACAGCGGAACACTGAAGCTTTCTTT. Translation: CASSPPGQRNTEAFF. Combining the CDR3 with reference TRBV18 and TRBJ1-1 gives the whole variable domain NAGVMQNPRHLVRRRGQEARLRCSPMKGHSHVYWYRQLPEEGLKFMVYLQKENIIDESGMPKERFSAEFPKEGPSILRIQQVVRGDSAAYFCASSPPGQRNTEAFFGQGTRLTVV.

This chain links TRBV6-1 with TRBJ2-5; 9 nucleotides agree with TRBD2. This CDR3 contains 14 residues. CDR1 and CDR2 from the germline V gene are MNHNS and SASEGT. V trimming: 4 bases; J trimming: 4 bases; junction bases outside the gene matches: 4. The CDR3 sequence: CASSVGTSRETQYF. The CDR3 DNA reads as TGTGCCAGCAGTGTTGGGACTAGCCGAGAGACCCAGTACTTC.

The gene calls are TRBV6-1 and TRBJ2-7, with D possibly being TRBD2 (5 bases). Trimming removed 2 bases at V and 1 base at J, with 15 bases between. The CDR3 runs 16 residues. Germline V gene lookup returns CDR1 MNHNS and CDR2 SASEGT. The DNA for the CDR3 is TGTGCCAGCAGTGAAATTGCGGGTTTCGGTTCCTACGAGCAGTACTTC. Translating it yields CASSEIAGFGSYEQYF.

CDR3 sequence (DNA): TGCGCCAGCAGCGGACAGGGGGCCGGGGCCAACGTCCTGACTTTC. The encoded protein is CASSGQGAGANVLTF. This chain links TRBV4-1 with TRBJ2-6; TRBD1 aligns across 11 bases. V lost 5 bases to trimming and J lost 4 bases; unmatched junction nucleotides: 1. CDR1 and CDR2 from the germline V gene are MGHRA and YSYEKL. The CDR3 extends over 15 amino acids.

This chain joins TRBV29-1 and TRBJ2-2, with 8 bases identical to TRBD1. The V gene's germline CDR1 is SQVTM and CDR2 ANQGSEA. This CDR3 contains 13 residues. J was trimmed by 4 bases and V by 7 bases; bases with no gene match: 5. The CDR3 sequence: CSAGDRSTGELFF. In nucleotides, the CDR3 is TGCAGCGCAGGGGACAGGTCCACCGGGGAGCTGTTTTTT.

The chain links TRBV5-1 to TRBJ1-2, with D unclear. V was trimmed by 0 bases and J by 8 bases, leaving 11 bases between them. Germline V gene sequence: CDR1 SGHRS, CDR2 YFSETQ. This CDR3 has 13 residues. In DNA form, the CDR3 reads TGCGCCAGCAGCTTGGATGTTGGAGGGGGCTACACCTTC. Its protein product is CASSLDVGGGYTF.

The chain carries TRBV5-1 and TRBJ2-1; 8 nucleotides match TRBD1. The germline V gene encodes CDR1 SGHRS and CDR2 YFSETQ. V lost 4 bases and J lost 9; bases outside the gene matches: 12. The CDR3 consists of 15 residues. The CDR3 DNA reads as TGCGCCAGCAGCCGTATGGACAGGGACTCGAGTGAGCAGTTCTTC. Encoded protein: CASSRMDRDSSEQFF. The full variable domain, with the rest looked up from reference TRBV5-1 and TRBJ2-1, is KAGVTQTPRYLIKTRGQQVTLSCSPISGHRSVSWYQQTPGQGLQFLFEYFSETQRNKGNFPGRFSGRQFSNSRSEMNVSTLELGDSALYLCASSRMDRDSSEQFFGPGTRLTVL.

V usage is TRBV29-1 and J usage is TRBJ1-2; TRBD1 matches at 8 bases. Germline V gene sequence: CDR1 SQVTM, CDR2 ANQGSEA. The V segment lost 2 bases and the J segment 4 bases; nucleotides outside the gene matches: 6. The CDR3 covers 14 residues. The CDR3 region has the DNA TGCAGCGTTGAAAAGCCGGGACAGGCCTATGGCTACACCTTC. Amino acid sequence: CSVEKPGQAYGYTF.

The genes are TRBV19 and TRBJ1-2; D may be TRBD1 (5 bases). The CDR3 extends over 13 amino acids. Germline CDR1 and CDR2: LNHDA and SQIVND (reference sequence). V was clipped by 3 bases and J by 8 bases, with 13 bases between them. The CDR3 DNA follows: TGTGCCAGTAGTATTGGAGGGACGCCAGGCTACACCTTC. This encodes CASSIGGTPGYTF.